This TCR beta chain was captured in a study of shared T cell receptors in the human thymus. V shed 1 base and J shed 1 base, with 12 bases lying between them. In germline, CDR1 is MNHEY, CDR2 SVGAGI. CDR3 length equals 16 residues. Some clones are missing from TCRdb's copy, which holds only in-frame ones; the method was immunoSEQ multiplex PCR. This sample carries hundreds of thousands of clones, more than 75% of them seen once, and the ten largest clones take 0.0094%. This sample also appeared in a second study, on human thymus T cells.

This chain connects TRBV6-5 to TRBJ2-3, with D possibly TRBD1 on 5 matching bases. The TCR originated in a boy younger than two with a congenital heart defect. The sample was thymocytes. CDR3 sequence (DNA): TGTGCCAGCAGTTACTTGGGGCCTCTCCGCACAGATACGCAGTATTTT. Translation gives CASSYLGPLRTDTQYF.